The entry below gives a single T cell receptor beta chain sequence along with its context. Its antigen is still unknown. Researchers took blood at baseline, on cycle 4 day 1, and on cycle 7 day 1. Assay used: immunoSEQ multiplex PCR; TCRdb lists only in-frame clones, some missing. The sample lists some 80,000 clones; about nine tenths were seen once. Germline values: CDR1 SGHVS, CDR2 FNYEAQ. The CDR3 runs 16 residues. Between the trimmed V and J ends, which lost 5 bases and 0 bases, there was a span of 14 bases. The data belong to a study of OX40 agonist ivuxolimab in advanced cancers. About the study: Ivuxolimab was administered intravenously to patients at 0.01 to 10 mg/kg every 2 weeks. Hepatocellular carcinoma, melanoma, renal cell or head and neck cancer occurred in dose-escalation patients. Whole-study findings and limits: Expanded clones were, on average, more numerous among CD8+ T cells than CD4+.

The chain carries TRBV7-6 and TRBJ1-3; possible D gene TRBD1, 5 bases. The specimen comprised CD4+ or CD8+ T cells sorted from blood, sampled in a trial of the OX40 agonist ivuxolimab. The clonotype was recovered from an adult with an advanced solid tumor such as melanoma, head and neck, liver or kidney cancer. This chain's CDR3 is CASSRVGRVSGNTIYF. The CDR3 DNA follows: TGTGCCAGCAGCCGAGTGGGCAGGGTCTCTGGAAACACCATATATTTT.